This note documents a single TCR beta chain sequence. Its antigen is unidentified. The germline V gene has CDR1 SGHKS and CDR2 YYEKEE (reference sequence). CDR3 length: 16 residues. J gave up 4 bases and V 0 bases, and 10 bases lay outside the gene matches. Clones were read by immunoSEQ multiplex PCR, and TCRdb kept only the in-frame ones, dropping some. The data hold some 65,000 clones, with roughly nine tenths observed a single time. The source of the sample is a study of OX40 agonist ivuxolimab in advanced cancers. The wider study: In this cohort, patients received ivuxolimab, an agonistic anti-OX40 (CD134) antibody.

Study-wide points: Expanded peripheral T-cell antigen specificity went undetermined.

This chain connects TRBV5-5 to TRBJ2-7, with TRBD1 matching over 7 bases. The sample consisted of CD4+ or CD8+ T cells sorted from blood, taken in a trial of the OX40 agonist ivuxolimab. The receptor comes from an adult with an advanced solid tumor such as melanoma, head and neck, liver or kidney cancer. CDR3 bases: TGTGCCAGCAGCTTGGCCTCTACAGGGGTAAGGTACGAGCAGTACTTC. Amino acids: CASSLASTGVRYEQYF.